The TCR beta chain under discussion was sequenced for a study of T cell repertoires in cytomegalovirus infection. The overall study: It can be stated that public TCR beta signatures indicated CMV infection as well as a matching HLA type. Notes on the study in general: What dominated the ex vivo response were HLA-C-restricted CMV-specific TCR beta clonotypes.

Germline CDR1 reads DFQATT; CDR2 reads SNEGSKA (reference sequence). The ends were cut back, 1 base at V and 8 bases at J, with 12 bases in the middle. CDR3 length: 14 residues. Each CDR3 protein is one row after TCRdb ran MiXCR on the reads. Of roughly 230,000 distinct CDR3 sequences listed, 12% are singletons. This clonotype has only a few counts. Antigen: not known. The source is a human donor in good health (CMV status not recorded). Some clones in this sample may be carry-over from other donors' samples. Sequenced: PBMCs. The gene calls are TRBV20-1 and TRBJ1-6, with a possible D match to TRBD1 (6 bases). This CDR3 is CSARVTGKDSPLHF. CDR3 in DNA: TGCAGTGCTAGAGTGACAGGAAAAGATTCACCCCTCCACTTT.